A selection of T cell receptor beta chains follows, all from one sample in a study of blood T cell repertoires in COVID-19. The protocol was immunoSEQ multiplex PCR, while the TCRdb copy is restricted to in-frame clones and leaves out a portion. The sample includes more than 40,000 clones, around 86% of them seen just once. Sequenced input: peripheral blood. Receptors were obtained from a man aged 55 to 70 with active or convalescent COVID-19. CDR3s include the opening cysteine and the closing phenylalanine or tryptophan. D genes are given only for firm matches. Expanded clones get a size class; other rows say once, few or many, or leave the size out.

d_call | clone_size | j_call | v_call | cdr3_aa | cdr3_nt
TRBD1 | . | TRBJ1-1 | TRBV7-3 | CASSSPTGLGTEAFF | TGTGCCAGCAGCTCGCCGACAGGGCTGGGGACTGAAGCTTTCTTT
. | . | TRBJ1-1 | TRBV7-3 | CASSLMGAANTEAFF | TGTGCCAGCAGCTTAATGGGTGCGGCGAACACTGAAGCTTTCTTT
. | . | TRBJ1-5 | TRBV6-1 | CASSEAQGNQPQHF | TGTGCCAGCAGTGAAGCGCAGGGAAACCAGCCCCAGCATTTT
. | . | TRBJ1-3 | TRBV11-2 | CASSFAGTLSNTIYF | TGTGCCAGCAGCTTTGCCGGGACACTCTCAAACACCATATATTTT
. | . | TRBJ1-5 | TRBV28 | CASSLGRGNQPQHF | TGTGCCAGCAGTTTGGGCAGGGGAAATCAGCCCCAGCATTTT
. | . | TRBJ1-1 | TRBV30 | CAWKGENTEAFF | TGTGCCTGGAAGGGGGAAAACACTGAAGCTTTCTTT
. | . | TRBJ1-1 | TRBV24-1 | CATSDLVGGAFF | TGTGCCACCAGTGATTTAGTCGGCGGAGCTTTCTTT
. | . | TRBJ1-5 | TRBV15 | CATSRDTDGGGNQPQHF | TGTGCCACCAGCAGAGATACTGACGGGGGGGGCAATCAGCCCCAGCATTTT
. | . | TRBJ1-2 | TRBV6-6 | CASSYERLPRGYTF | TGTGCCAGCAGTTACGAGAGACTTCCTCGGGGCTACACCTTC
. | . | TRBJ2-7 | TRBV11-1 | CASSANSEQYF | TGTGCCAGCAGCGCTAACAGCGAGCAGTACTTC
. | . | TRBJ2-5 | TRBV12-3/TRBV12-4 | CASRPTWETQYF | TGTGCCAGCAGGCCCACATGGGAGACCCAGTACTTC
. | . | TRBJ2-3 | TRBV9 | CASSVAAGYTDTQYF | TGTGCCAGCAGCGTAGCCGCGGGGTACACAGATACGCAGTATTTT
TRBD1 | . | TRBJ1-2 | TRBV24-1 | CATSPTGAGGYTF | TGTGCCACCAGCCCGACAGGGGCCGGGGGCTACACCTTC
. | . | TRBJ1-1 | TRBV15 | CATSRDWSSGYEAFF | TGTGCCACCAGCAGAGATTGGTCCTCGGGTTATGAAGCTTTCTTT
. | . | TRBJ2-1 | TRBV7-9 | CASSLAQVYNEQFF | TGTGCCAGCAGCTTAGCGCAGGTATACAATGAGCAGTTCTTC
. | . | TRBJ2-2 | TRBV2 | CASSEARTISLTGELFF | TGTGCCAGCAGTGAAGCGCGGACAATCAGCCTCACCGGGGAGCTGTTTTTT
TRBD2 | . | TRBJ2-1 | TRBV28 | CASRLEGLYNHNEQFF | TGTGCCAGCAGGTTAGAGGGACTATATAACCACAATGAGCAGTTCTTC
. | . | TRBJ2-7 | TRBV4-1 | CASSQGGVDEQYF | TGCGCCAGCAGCCAAGGCGGGGTAGACGAGCAGTACTTC
. | . | TRBJ2-7 | TRBV19 | CASSMWQGQAYEQYF | TGTGCCAGTAGTATGTGGCAGGGGCAAGCCTACGAGCAGTACTTC
TRBD1 | . | TRBJ1-6 | TRBV29-1 | CSVGGQGDSPLHF | TGCAGCGTTGGGGGACAGGGTGATTCACCCCTCCACTTT
. | . | TRBJ1-1 | TRBV29-1 | CSVELEGRTEAFF | TGCAGCGTTGAACTCGAAGGGAGGACTGAAGCTTTCTTT
TRBD1 | . | TRBJ2-7 | TRBV7-2 | CASSSQTGVYEQYF | TGTGCCAGCAGTTCTCAGACAGGGGTCTACGAGCAGTACTTC
TRBD1 | . | TRBJ2-1 | TRBV19 | CASSFETGSSYNEQFF | TGTGCCAGTAGTTTCGAGACAGGGAGCTCCTACAATGAGCAGTTCTTC
TRBD1 | . | TRBJ2-3 | TRBV7-3 | CASSLGTVPDTQYF | TGTGCCAGCAGCCTGGGGACAGTCCCAGATACGCAGTATTTT
. | . | TRBJ2-3 | TRBV5-1 | CASSLVQGTDTQYF | TGCGCCAGCAGCTTGGTTCAGGGAACAGATACGCAGTATTTT
. | . | TRBJ1-5 | TRBV7-4 | CASSFSGGGNNQPQHF | TGTGCCAGCAGCTTCTCGGGGGGTGGCAACAATCAGCCCCAGCATTTT
. | . | TRBJ1-1 | TRBV5-4 | CASSLAPSGDTEAFF | TGTGCCAGCAGCTTGGCCCCGTCCGGGGACACTGAAGCTTTCTTT
. | . | TRBJ2-1 | TRBV5-1 | CASSLGAGRSSYNEQFF | TGCGCCAGCAGCTTGGGGGCGGGGCGGAGCTCCTACAATGAGCAGTTCTTC
TRBD1 | . | TRBJ1-1 | TRBV4-1 | CASSPGQGHTEAFF | TGCGCCAGCAGCCCCGGACAGGGCCACACTGAAGCTTTCTTT
. | . | TRBJ1-2 | TRBV18 | CASSPQLDGSRGGYTF | TGTGCCAGCTCACCACAATTGGACGGGAGTAGGGGTGGCTACACCTTC
. | . | TRBJ1-1 | TRBV5-1 | CASRLNLGSTEAFF | TGCGCCAGCAGATTGAACCTTGGCAGCACTGAAGCTTTCTTT
. | . | TRBJ1-1 | TRBV7-2 | CASSHVFTRAEAFF | TGTGCCAGCAGCCATGTCTTTACCCGCGCTGAAGCTTTCTTT
. | . | TRBJ1-5 | TRBV10-2 | CASSEQQGFNQPQHF | TGCGCCAGCAGTGAACAACAGGGTTTCAATCAGCCCCAGCATTTT
TRBD1 | few | TRBJ2-7 | TRBV5-6 | CASSPRQGYEQYF | TGTGCCAGCAGCCCGAGACAGGGCTACGAGCAGTACTTC
TRBD1 | . | TRBJ1-2 | TRBV7-9 | CASSITGGYYGYTF | TGTGCCAGCAGCATAACAGGGGGCTACTATGGCTACACCTTC
. | . | TRBJ1-1 | TRBV21-1 | CASSKRQQGFTEAFF | TGTGCCAGCAGCAAGCGCCAGCAGGGATTTACTGAAGCTTTCTTT
TRBD1 | once | TRBJ1-1 | TRBV6-5 | CASSYSWTGLHTEAFF | TGTGCCAGCAGTTACTCGTGGACAGGGCTACACACTGAAGCTTTCTTT
. | . | TRBJ1-1 | TRBV12-3/TRBV12-4 | CASSFTPRRGAFF | TGTGCCAGCAGTTTCACCCCCAGGCGGGGAGCTTTCTTT
TRBD2 | . | TRBJ2-3 | TRBV7-8 | CASSRPASGGPDTQYF | TGTGCCAGCAGCCGACCCGCTAGCGGGGGACCAGATACGCAGTATTTT
TRBD2 | . | TRBJ2-5 | TRBV3-1/TRBV3-2 | CASSQAATAGGETQYF | TGTGCCAGCAGCCAGGCGGCCACTGCGGGGGGGGAGACCCAGTACTTC
. | . | TRBJ1-5 | TRBV30 | CAWSGAVSNQPQHF | TGTGCCTGGAGTGGGGCTGTTAGCAATCAGCCCCAGCATTTT
TRBD1 | . | TRBJ2-6 | TRBV7-6 | CASSPGTGGAGANVLTF | TGTGCCAGCAGCCCAGGGACAGGGGGCGCTGGGGCCAACGTCCTGACTTTC
. | . | TRBJ1-2 | TRBV27 | CASSSPGAGNYGYTF | TGTGCCAGCAGTTCCCCTGGGGCAGGGAACTATGGCTACACCTTC
. | . | TRBJ1-2 | TRBV7-9 | CASSLDAGYGYTF | TGTGCCAGCAGCTTAGACGCGGGGTACGGCTACACCTTC
. | . | TRBJ1-6 | TRBV27 | CASSFGPQGNSPLHF | TGTGCCAGCAGTTTTGGCCCCCAGGGGAATTCACCCCTCCACTTT
. | . | TRBJ1-2 | TRBV19 | CASTEQGQSYTF | TGTGCCAGTACAGAACAGGGACAAAGCTACACCTTC
. | . | TRBJ2-7 | TRBV6-5 | CASTHPGTYEQYF | TGTGCCAGCACCCACCCCGGTACCTACGAGCAGTACTTC
TRBD2 | . | TRBJ2-1 | TRBV3-1/TRBV3-2 | CASSQGGGTYNEQFF | TGTGCCAGCAGCCAAGGGGGAGGGACTTATAATGAGCAGTTCTTC
. | . | TRBJ1-2 | TRBV7-9 | CASSPSSTANYGYTF | TGTGCCAGCAGCCCTAGTAGTACCGCTAACTATGGCTACACCTTC
. | . | TRBJ1-4 | TRBV2 | CASSSEAGAGKLFF | TGTGCCAGCAGTTCCGAAGCAGGGGCGGGAAAACTGTTTTTT
TRBD2 | . | TRBJ2-1 | TRBV7-2 | CASTLTLAGGYNEQFF | TGTGCCAGCACCTTGACCCTAGCGGGGGGCTACAATGAGCAGTTCTTC
TRBD1 | . | TRBJ1-1 | TRBV2 | CASSEVPTGGGTEAFF | TGTGCCAGCAGTGAAGTCCCAACAGGGGGCGGCACTGAAGCTTTCTTT
. | . | TRBJ1-1 | TRBV4-1 | CASSQVGSAEAFF | TGCGCCAGCAGCCAAGTCGGGTCAGCTGAAGCTTTCTTT